This T cell receptor (beta chain) was sequenced during a study of cytomegalovirus exposure and HLA in healthy donors. Study-level findings and limits: Analyzed later, most CMV-associated TCR beta chains appeared HLA-restricted. The likely explanation for a cluster of highly shared sequence variants was sequencing artifact. Apart from CMV serostatus, no immune exposure information was available. TRBV6-2, TRBV6-3 and other indistinguishable V segments were excluded.

Use of 60 Vbeta and 13 Jbeta primers characterized the PCR. The repertoire was sequenced with immunoSEQ multiplex PCR; TCRdb's copy has only in-frame clones and lacks some. The table includes some 90,000 clones, just over 70% detected once. Trimming removed 5 bases at V and 1 base at J, with 11 bases between. This CDR3 has 14 residues. CDR1 and CDR2 (germline): SGHVS, FQNEAQ. Worth noting for this clone: Its antigen remains unknown.

The chain joins TRBV7-8 to TRBJ1-1; D is unresolved. Sequenced material: PBMCs. This receptor was identified in a man in his 60s in good health and CMV-seronegative. The CDR3 coding sequence is TGTGCCAGCAGCCCCGGTTTATCGAACACTGAAGCTTTCTTT. Amino acids: CASSPGLSNTEAFF.